This is a list of T cell receptor beta chains from one sample in a study of Ad26.COV2.S vaccination and SARS-CoV-2 variants. TCRdb's copy holds only in-frame clones and misses some; the assay was immunoSEQ multiplex PCR. Seen here are hundreds of thousands of clones, about nine tenths observed once, and the top ten hold roughly 3.1%. Sequencing was performed on peripheral blood, taken in a trial of Ad26.COV2.S vaccine versus placebo. These TCRs come from a person aged 18-65 years who received the Ad26.COV2.S COVID-19 vaccine or a placebo. Both conserved end residues are part of each CDR3. The D gene is left open where the match is weak. Some rows have no size entry. The others give once, few or many, or a class for an expanded clone.

v_call: TRBV4-1
j_call: TRBJ2-7
clone_size: .
d_call: .
cdr3_nt: TGCGCCAGCAGCCAAGGTACAGGATCCTCCTACGAGCAGTACTTC
cdr3_aa: CASSQGTGSSYEQYF

v_call: TRBV3-1/TRBV3-2
j_call: TRBJ1-5
clone_size: .
d_call: TRBD1
cdr3_nt: TGTGCCAGCAGCCAAGGGCGGACAGGAAATAGCAATCAGCCCCAGCATTTT
cdr3_aa: CASSQGRTGNSNQPQHF

v_call: TRBV4-3
j_call: TRBJ1-4
clone_size: once
d_call: .
cdr3_nt: TGCGCCAGCAGCCAAGGACGTGTAGGGACGGATAATGAAAAACTGTTTTTT
cdr3_aa: CASSQGRVGTDNEKLFF

v_call: TRBV12-5
j_call: TRBJ1-1
clone_size: .
d_call: TRBD1
cdr3_nt: TGTGCTAGTGGTCCGGGGACAGGACTCATGAACACTGAAGCTTTCTTT
cdr3_aa: CASGPGTGLMNTEAFF

v_call: TRBV3-1/TRBV3-2
j_call: TRBJ2-4
clone_size: once
d_call: .
cdr3_nt: TGTGCCAGCAGCCAACCTCCGACAGTAGCCAAAAACATTCAGTACTTC
cdr3_aa: CASSQPPTVAKNIQYF

v_call: TRBV19
j_call: TRBJ1-5
clone_size: .
d_call: .
cdr3_nt: TGTGCCAGTGATCCCCCGGGCAGGGGTAATCAGCCCCAGCATTTT
cdr3_aa: CASDPPGRGNQPQHF

v_call: TRBV27
j_call: TRBJ1-5
clone_size: many
d_call: .
cdr3_nt: TGTGCCAGCAGTCACGGGAATAGCAATCAGCCCCAGCATTTT
cdr3_aa: CASSHGNSNQPQHF

v_call: TRBV6-5
j_call: TRBJ1-5
clone_size: .
d_call: .
cdr3_nt: TGTGCCAGCAGGTATCGGGAGACCCTAAATCAGCCCCAGCATTTT
cdr3_aa: CASRYRETLNQPQHF

v_call: TRBV11-2
j_call: TRBJ1-4
clone_size: .
d_call: .
cdr3_nt: TGTGCCAGCAGCTTGGATCCAGGGGACCCGGACTTTTTT
cdr3_aa: CASSLDPGDPDFF

v_call: TRBV30
j_call: TRBJ2-3
clone_size: .
d_call: .
cdr3_nt: TGTGCCTGGAGTGTAGGACTAAATACAGATACGCAGTATTTT
cdr3_aa: CAWSVGLNTDTQYF

v_call: TRBV19
j_call: TRBJ2-6
clone_size: .
d_call: .
cdr3_nt: TGTGCCAGTAGTCTCAATCGCGAGGACGGTTCTGGGGCCAACGTCCTGACTTTC
cdr3_aa: CASSLNREDGSGANVLTF

v_call: TRBV19
j_call: TRBJ1-5
clone_size: .
d_call: TRBD1
cdr3_nt: TGTGCCAGTAGTATCGGGACAGGGCCTAATCAGCCCCAGCATTTT
cdr3_aa: CASSIGTGPNQPQHF

v_call: TRBV7-9
j_call: TRBJ1-2
clone_size: once
d_call: .
cdr3_nt: TGTGCCAGCAGCTCCCGGGGGGAGTTCTATGGCTACACCTTC
cdr3_aa: CASSSRGEFYGYTF

v_call: TRBV20-1
j_call: TRBJ2-7
clone_size: .
d_call: .
cdr3_nt: TGCAGTGCTAGAGAGTCCTACGAGCAGTACTTC
cdr3_aa: CSARESYEQYF

v_call: TRBV30
j_call: TRBJ1-5
clone_size: .
d_call: .
cdr3_nt: TGTGCCTGGAGTTTAAGGTCCGATCAGCCCCAGCATTTT
cdr3_aa: CAWSLRSDQPQHF

v_call: TRBV6-6
j_call: TRBJ1-2
clone_size: .
d_call: .
cdr3_nt: TGTGCCAGCAGTACAGGGCGTGACTATGGCTACACCTTC
cdr3_aa: CASSTGRDYGYTF

v_call: TRBV2
j_call: TRBJ2-1
clone_size: .
d_call: .
cdr3_nt: TGTGCCAGCGCTAACGGGGGAACCAGTAATTTCTTC
cdr3_aa: CASANGGTSNFF

v_call: TRBV4-2
j_call: TRBJ1-3
clone_size: few
d_call: .
cdr3_nt: TGTGCCAGCAGCCAAGATAGGATTAGTGGAAACACCATATATTTT
cdr3_aa: CASSQDRISGNTIYF

v_call: TRBV13
j_call: TRBJ2-7
clone_size: once
d_call: .
cdr3_nt: TGTGCCAGCAGCTTAGGGCAGGTGGGCTACGAGCAGTACTTC
cdr3_aa: CASSLGQVGYEQYF

v_call: TRBV10-1
j_call: TRBJ2-3
clone_size: few
d_call: .
cdr3_nt: TGCGCCAGCAGTGATATCAGCGGTCTGGGGCCCTGTAGCACAGATACGCAGTATTTT
cdr3_aa: CASSDISGLGPCSTDTQYF

v_call: TRBV6-1
j_call: TRBJ2-3
clone_size: .
d_call: TRBD2
cdr3_nt: TGTGCCAGCAGTGAAGAACTAGCGGGGGGGTATACGCAGTATTTT
cdr3_aa: CASSEELAGGYTQYF

v_call: TRBV9
j_call: TRBJ1-2
clone_size: few
d_call: .
cdr3_nt: TGTGCCAGCAGCGTAGTTGACGGACCCTATGGCTACACCTTC
cdr3_aa: CASSVVDGPYGYTF

v_call: TRBV6-6
j_call: TRBJ2-7
clone_size: .
d_call: TRBD1
cdr3_nt: TGTGCCAGCAGTTTGACCCGGGACAGGGGATACGAGCAGTACTTC
cdr3_aa: CASSLTRDRGYEQYF

v_call: TRBV5-8
j_call: TRBJ1-4
clone_size: .
d_call: .
cdr3_nt: TGTGCCAGCAGCTTGGCCTTGGGTGCAACTAATGAAAAACTGTTTTTT
cdr3_aa: CASSLALGATNEKLFF

v_call: TRBV2
j_call: TRBJ1-4
clone_size: .
d_call: TRBD1
cdr3_nt: TGTGCCATCTTTCCTTTGGACAGGGCAACTAATGAAAAACTGTTTTTT
cdr3_aa: CAIFPLDRATNEKLFF

v_call: TRBV4-1
j_call: TRBJ2-5
clone_size: .
d_call: .
cdr3_nt: TGCGCCAGCAGCCAAATAACCGGAGAGACCCAGTACTTC
cdr3_aa: CASSQITGETQYF

v_call: TRBV6-5
j_call: TRBJ1-1
clone_size: .
d_call: TRBD1
cdr3_nt: TGTGCCAGCAGTTACGGGGGACAGGGGAACACTGAAGCTTTCTTT
cdr3_aa: CASSYGGQGNTEAFF

v_call: TRBV30
j_call: TRBJ2-1
clone_size: .
d_call: TRBD2
cdr3_nt: TGTGCCTGGAGTGTCCCCAGGGGTAGCGGGGGCTACAATGAGCAGTTCTTC
cdr3_aa: CAWSVPRGSGGYNEQFF

v_call: TRBV7-3
j_call: TRBJ1-2
clone_size: .
d_call: TRBD1
cdr3_nt: TGTGCCAGCAGCTTAACGGGACAGGGGCTTTATGGCTACACCTTC
cdr3_aa: CASSLTGQGLYGYTF

v_call: TRBV18
j_call: TRBJ2-3
clone_size: .
d_call: TRBD2
cdr3_nt: TGTGCCAGCTCACCAACGTCTAGCGGGGGCCGGGATACGCAGTATTTT
cdr3_aa: CASSPTSSGGRDTQYF

v_call: TRBV24-1
j_call: TRBJ2-2
clone_size: .
d_call: .
cdr3_nt: TGTGCCACCAGTGACTCCGGGACACTCCCCACCGGGGAGCTGTTTTTT
cdr3_aa: CATSDSGTLPTGELFF

v_call: TRBV5-4
j_call: TRBJ2-1
clone_size: .
d_call: .
cdr3_nt: TGTGCCAGCAGACCCGACCCAAACAATGAGCAGTTCTTC
cdr3_aa: CASRPDPNNEQFF

v_call: TRBV15
j_call: TRBJ2-1
clone_size: .
d_call: TRBD2
cdr3_nt: TGTGCCACCAGCTGGACTAGCGGGGGCGGAGATGAGCAGTTCTTC
cdr3_aa: CATSWTSGGGDEQFF

v_call: TRBV7-2
j_call: TRBJ2-7
clone_size: .
d_call: .
cdr3_nt: TGTGCCAGCAGCCTTGACACGTACGAGCAGTACTTC
cdr3_aa: CASSLDTYEQYF

v_call: TRBV6-5
j_call: TRBJ2-2
clone_size: .
d_call: TRBD1
cdr3_nt: TGTGCCAGCACCGACAGGGGTGGCGGCACCGGGGAGCTGTTTTTT
cdr3_aa: CASTDRGGGTGELFF

v_call: TRBV7-9
j_call: TRBJ1-1
clone_size: .
d_call: .
cdr3_nt: TGTGCCAGCAGATCGTTTACGAACACTGAAGCTTTCTTT
cdr3_aa: CASRSFTNTEAFF

v_call: TRBV12-5
j_call: TRBJ2-3
clone_size: .
d_call: .
cdr3_nt: TGTGCTAGTGGCGTAGGGTCAAAAGTAGGAGATACGCAGTATTTT
cdr3_aa: CASGVGSKVGDTQYF

v_call: TRBV12-3/TRBV12-4
j_call: TRBJ1-3
clone_size: .
d_call: .
cdr3_nt: TGTGCCAGCACCCTATCTGGAAACACCATATATTTT
cdr3_aa: CASTLSGNTIYF

v_call: TRBV27
j_call: TRBJ2-1
clone_size: .
d_call: .
cdr3_nt: TGTGCCAGCAGTTTATTCGGCAGCAATGAGCAGTTCTTC
cdr3_aa: CASSLFGSNEQFF

v_call: TRBV25-1
j_call: TRBJ2-3
clone_size: .
d_call: TRBD1
cdr3_nt: TGTGCCAGCAGCCTACAAGGGACAGGGGTTGTTACGCAGTATTTT
cdr3_aa: CASSLQGTGVVTQYF

v_call: TRBV7-2
j_call: TRBJ2-7
clone_size: .
d_call: TRBD2
cdr3_nt: TGTGCCAGCAGCTCCGGGACTAGACCCTACGAGCAGTACTTC
cdr3_aa: CASSSGTRPYEQYF

v_call: TRBV7-8
j_call: TRBJ2-7
clone_size: .
d_call: TRBD2
cdr3_nt: TGTGCCAGCAGCCCACGGGGGGGCCTCTTCCACGAGCAGTACTTC
cdr3_aa: CASSPRGGLFHEQYF